This is a list of T cell receptor beta chains from one sample in a study of OX40 agonist ivuxolimab in advanced cancers. Repertoires were generated with immunoSEQ multiplex PCR, while TCRdb's copy carries only in-frame clones and drops some. The sample has tens of thousands of clones; around four fifths are singletons. The source was CD4+ or CD8+ T cells sorted from blood, collected in a trial of the OX40 agonist ivuxolimab. The source is an adult with an advanced solid tumor such as melanoma, head and neck, liver or kidney cancer. The CDR3 runs from the conserved cysteine through the conserved F or W. A D gene is named only where the DNA matches it firmly. Size is stated for part of the rows, as once, few or many counts, or as a class when the clone is expanded.

clone size: NA; J gene: TRBJ1-2; V gene: TRBV10-3; D gene: TRBD1; CDR3 length: 14; CDR3 DNA: TGTGCCATCAGTGCGGAACAGGGGATCTATGGCTACACCTTC; CDR3 protein: CAISAEQGIYGYTF
clone size: NA; J gene: TRBJ2-2; V gene: TRBV9; D gene: NA; CDR3 length: 14; CDR3 DNA: TGTGCCAGCAGCGCCGGGTTGGCCACCGGGGAGCTGTTTTTT; CDR3 protein: CASSAGLATGELFF
clone size: once; J gene: TRBJ1-1; V gene: TRBV27; D gene: NA; CDR3 length: 18; CDR3 DNA: TGTGCCAGCAGTTTAGAGGGGCGATCGGTCGGCGTGAACACTGAAGCTTTCTTT; CDR3 protein: CASSLEGRSVGVNTEAFF
clone size: NA; J gene: TRBJ2-5; V gene: TRBV7-2; D gene: NA; CDR3 length: 15; CDR3 DNA: TGTGCCAGCAGCTTATTGTGGGGGGCCCAAGAGACCCAGTACTTC; CDR3 protein: CASSLLWGAQETQYF
clone size: NA; J gene: TRBJ1-2; V gene: TRBV19; D gene: NA; CDR3 length: 14; CDR3 DNA: TGTGCCAGTAGTGAGTCCGGGACCATCTATGGCTACACCTTC; CDR3 protein: CASSESGTIYGYTF
clone size: NA; J gene: TRBJ2-7; V gene: TRBV5-4; D gene: NA; CDR3 length: 13; CDR3 DNA: TGTGCCAGCAGCGACTACCCCCTACCGGAGCAGTACTTC; CDR3 protein: CASSDYPLPEQYF
clone size: few; J gene: TRBJ2-7; V gene: TRBV7-2; D gene: TRBD2; CDR3 length: 14; CDR3 DNA: TGTGCCAGCAAGGGACTAGCGGCTTCCTACGAGCAGTACTTC; CDR3 protein: CASKGLAASYEQYF
clone size: few; J gene: TRBJ2-5; V gene: TRBV5-6; D gene: NA; CDR3 length: 13; CDR3 DNA: TGTGCCAGCAGTCTTGCGGACCAAGAGACCCAGTACTTC; CDR3 protein: CASSLADQETQYF
clone size: NA; J gene: TRBJ2-1; V gene: TRBV7-2; D gene: TRBD2; CDR3 length: 16; CDR3 DNA: TGTGCCAGCAGCTTAGATAGGCGACTAGCGTGGAATGAGCAGTTCTTC; CDR3 protein: CASSLDRRLAWNEQFF
clone size: NA; J gene: TRBJ2-1; V gene: TRBV9; D gene: NA; CDR3 length: 15; CDR3 DNA: TGTGCCAGCAGCGTAGTGGGTCAAACCTACAATGAGCAGTTCTTC; CDR3 protein: CASSVVGQTYNEQFF
clone size: NA; J gene: TRBJ1-1; V gene: TRBV28; D gene: NA; CDR3 length: 16; CDR3 DNA: TGTGCCAGCAGTTTCAACTCAATTGGACAGAACACTGAAGCTTTCTTT; CDR3 protein: CASSFNSIGQNTEAFF
clone size: few; J gene: TRBJ1-4; V gene: TRBV7-9; D gene: NA; CDR3 length: 14; CDR3 DNA: TGTGCCAGCACCATACAAGCAACTAATGAAAAACTGTTTTTT; CDR3 protein: CASTIQATNEKLFF
clone size: medium-sized; J gene: TRBJ2-1; V gene: TRBV6-1; D gene: NA; CDR3 length: 15; CDR3 DNA: TGTGCCAGCAGTCGGAGTCAGGGGGGCTACAATGAGCAGTTCTTC; CDR3 protein: CASSRSQGGYNEQFF
clone size: NA; J gene: TRBJ2-7; V gene: TRBV10-3; D gene: NA; CDR3 length: 15; CDR3 DNA: TGTGCCATCAGTGAGTCTAGCGGTTACTCCTACGAGCAGTACTTC; CDR3 protein: CAISESSGYSYEQYF
clone size: NA; J gene: TRBJ1-3; V gene: TRBV29-1; D gene: NA; CDR3 length: 13; CDR3 DNA: TGCAGCGTTGGGGGGGCAGCTGGAAACACCATATATTTT; CDR3 protein: CSVGGAAGNTIYF
clone size: NA; J gene: TRBJ2-7; V gene: TRBV7-2; D gene: NA; CDR3 length: 16; CDR3 DNA: TGTGCCAGCAGCCCCCAGGTTAGGGACCCCTCCTACGAGCAGTACTTC; CDR3 protein: CASSPQVRDPSYEQYF
clone size: NA; J gene: TRBJ1-2; V gene: TRBV6-6; D gene: TRBD1; CDR3 length: 14; CDR3 DNA: TGTGCCAGCAGTCTAGACAGGGACTTCTATGGCTACACCTTC; CDR3 protein: CASSLDRDFYGYTF
clone size: NA; J gene: TRBJ1-2; V gene: TRBV28; D gene: TRBD1; CDR3 length: 16; CDR3 DNA: TGTGCCAGCAGCCTCCAGGGGGCAGGGGGGAACTATGGCTACACCTTC; CDR3 protein: CASSLQGAGGNYGYTF